This paragraph covers one T cell receptor (beta chain) sequence. Only in-frame clones appear in the TCRdb table, and some are missing; sequencing was by immunoSEQ multiplex PCR. This table has hundreds of thousands of clones, around 87% appearing once. This specimen comes from a study of blood T cell repertoires in COVID-19. Study-level background: COVID-19 samples from acute and convalescent phases originated in the United States, Italy and Spain.

Trimming pared 5 bases from V and 8 bases from J, leaving 24 bases between. The CDR3 is 16 amino acids. Germline V lookup: CDR1 SEHNR, CDR2 FQNEAQ (reference sequence). The receptor was derived from a woman aged 18-29 years with acute COVID-19. Material for sequencing was PBMCs or T cells enriched from blood (not recorded which). The gene calls are TRBV7-9 and TRBJ1-2; D perhaps matches TRBD1 (6 bases). The CDR3 sequence is CASSDRRQGMLEGYTF. As DNA, the CDR3 is TGTGCCAGCAGCGATAGGAGGCAGGGGATGCTAGAGGGCTACACCTTC.